This T cell receptor (beta chain) derives from a study of blood T cell repertoires in COVID-19. A single count supports this clone. As processed by the authors: Scientists estimated how many nucleated cells there were by amplifying reference gene primers. TCRdb's table, derived via immunoSEQ multiplex PCR, lists solely in-frame clones and lacks some. Clonal size and the V and J genes are those of that table, whereas D and trimming came from the DNA. The table records 210,000 or so clones, around four fifths of them present only once. The CDR3 loop spans 15 amino acids. Trimming left V 3 bases short and J 1 base short, with 9 bases between. Germline CDR1 and CDR2: KGHSH and LQKENI.

This clonotype was obtained from a woman of 80 years or more with active or convalescent COVID-19. Sequencing was performed on peripheral blood. The chain couples TRBV18 to TRBJ1-4, with TRBD1 as a possible D gene (5 bases). The DNA for the CDR3 is TGTGCCAGCTCACCTCAGGGACTAACTAATGAAAAACTGTTTTTT. Translating gives CASSPQGLTNEKLFF.